Listed here are 2 T cell receptor beta chains from one sample, sequenced in a study of shared clonotypes between healthy human individuals. TCRdb's copy holds only in-frame clones and misses some; the assay was immunoSEQ multiplex PCR. In the table there are 2,500,000 or so clones, 85% to 95% of which are singletons. Source material: naive CD4+ T cells from PBMCs. The subset: CD45RA+ positively selected. These receptors came from a man aged 18-30 years in good health. Some clones in this sample may be carry-over from other donors' samples.

Only one count was recorded for this clone. This rearrangement joins TRBV4-2 to TRBJ2-2; unclear D gene. V was shortened by 8 bases and J by 6 bases, with 10 bases between the two germline ends. This CDR3 spans 12 amino acids. Germline assignment: CDR1 LGHNA and CDR2 YNFKEQ. CDR3 region: CASSTGSGELFF. CDR3 bases: TGTGCCAGCTCCACCGGGTCCGGGGAGCTGTTTTTT.

J is TRBJ2-7 and V is TRBV6-1; D is ambiguous. The CDR3 has 13 amino acids. Per the germline V gene, CDR1 is MNHNS and CDR2 is SASEGT. The V end lost 8 bases, the J end lost 4 bases, and 15 bases lay between the germline ends. CDR3 nucleotides: TGTGCCAGCGCGGCTTTGAATCCTTACGAGCAGTACTTC. Amino acids: CASAALNPYEQYF.